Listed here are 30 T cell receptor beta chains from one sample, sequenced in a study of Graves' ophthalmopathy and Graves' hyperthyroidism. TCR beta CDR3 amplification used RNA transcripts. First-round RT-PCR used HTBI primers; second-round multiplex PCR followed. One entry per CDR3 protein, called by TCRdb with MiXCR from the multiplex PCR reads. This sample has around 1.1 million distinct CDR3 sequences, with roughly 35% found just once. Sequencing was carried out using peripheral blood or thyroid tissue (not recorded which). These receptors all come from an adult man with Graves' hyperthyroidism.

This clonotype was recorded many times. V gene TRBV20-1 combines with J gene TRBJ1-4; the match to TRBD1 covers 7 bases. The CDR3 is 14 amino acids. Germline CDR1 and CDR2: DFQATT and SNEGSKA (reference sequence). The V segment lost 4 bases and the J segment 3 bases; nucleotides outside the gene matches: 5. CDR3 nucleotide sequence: TGCAGTGCTACGACAGGGAGTGCTAATGAAAAACTGTTTTTT. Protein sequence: CSATTGSANEKLFF.

The CDR3 region is CASGGTGAEQYF. Written as DNA, the CDR3 is TGTGCCAGCGGCGGGACAGGGGCCGAGCAGTACTTC. This chain links TRBV7-4 with TRBJ2-7; the match to TRBD1 covers 10 bases. The length of the CDR3 is 12 residues. V gave up 8 bases and J gave up 6 bases; unmatched junction bases: 4. Germline lookup yields CDR1 SGHVT and CDR2 SQSDAQ.

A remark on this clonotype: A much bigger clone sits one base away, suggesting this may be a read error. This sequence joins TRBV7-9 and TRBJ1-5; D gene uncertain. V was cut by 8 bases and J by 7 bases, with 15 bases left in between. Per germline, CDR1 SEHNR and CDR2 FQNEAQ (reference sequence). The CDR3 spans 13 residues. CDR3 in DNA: TGTGCCAGCGGCCCTGGTGGGTCCCAGCCCCAGCATTTT. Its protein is CASGPGGSQPQHF.

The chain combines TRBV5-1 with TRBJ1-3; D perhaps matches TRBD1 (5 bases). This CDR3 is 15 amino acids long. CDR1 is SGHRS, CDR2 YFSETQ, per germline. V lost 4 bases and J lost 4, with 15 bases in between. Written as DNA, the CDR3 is TGCGCCAGCAGCCCCGGGACGGATAACGGAAACACCATATATTTT. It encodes CASSPGTDNGNTIYF.

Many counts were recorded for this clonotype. The CDR3 nucleotides are TGTGCCAGCAGTGAAGCGCGTAGTACCTTTGGAGAGACCCAGTACTTC. Translated: CASSEARSTFGETQYF. V usage is TRBV2 and J usage is TRBJ2-5; D ambiguous. This CDR3 has 16 residues. Germline V gene lookup returns CDR1 SNHLY and CDR2 FYNNEI. Trimming cost V 0 bases and J 4 bases, with 15 bases left between them.

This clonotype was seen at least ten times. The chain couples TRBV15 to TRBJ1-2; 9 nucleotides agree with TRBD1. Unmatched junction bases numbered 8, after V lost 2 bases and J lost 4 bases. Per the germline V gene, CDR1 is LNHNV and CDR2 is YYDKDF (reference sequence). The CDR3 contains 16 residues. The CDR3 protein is CATSRFPGTGPYGYTF. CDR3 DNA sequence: TGTGCCACCAGCAGATTCCCCGGGACAGGGCCCTATGGCTACACCTTC. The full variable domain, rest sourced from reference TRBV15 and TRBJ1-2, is DAMVIQNPRYQVTQFGKPVTLSCSQTLNHNVMYWYQQKSSQAPKLLFHYYDKDFNNEADTPDNFQSRRPNTSFCFLDIRSPGLGDTAMYLCATSRFPGTGPYGYTFGSGTRLTVV.

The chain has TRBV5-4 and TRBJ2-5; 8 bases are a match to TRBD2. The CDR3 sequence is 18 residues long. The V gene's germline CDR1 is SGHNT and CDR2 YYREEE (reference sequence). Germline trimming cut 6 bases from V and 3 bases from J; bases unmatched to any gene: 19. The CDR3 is CASNAQRGGGGTEETQYF. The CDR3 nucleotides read TGTGCCAGCAACGCCCAACGGGGGGGCGGGGGGACTGAAGAGACCCAGTACTTC.

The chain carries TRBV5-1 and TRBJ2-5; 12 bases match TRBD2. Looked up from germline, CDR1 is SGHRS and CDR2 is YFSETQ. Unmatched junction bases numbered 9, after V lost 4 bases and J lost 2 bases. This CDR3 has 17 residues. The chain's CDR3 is CASSPGTSGHKQETQYF. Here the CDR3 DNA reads TGCGCCAGCAGCCCCGGGACTAGCGGGCATAAACAAGAGACCCAGTACTTC.

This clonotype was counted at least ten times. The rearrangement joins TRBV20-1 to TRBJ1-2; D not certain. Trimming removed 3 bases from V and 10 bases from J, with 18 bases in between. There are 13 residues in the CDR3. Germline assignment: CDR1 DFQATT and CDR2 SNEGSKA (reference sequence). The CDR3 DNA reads TGCAGTGCTAGGCCGGTGGGCAGCGTCGCCTACACCTTC. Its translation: CSARPVGSVAYTF.

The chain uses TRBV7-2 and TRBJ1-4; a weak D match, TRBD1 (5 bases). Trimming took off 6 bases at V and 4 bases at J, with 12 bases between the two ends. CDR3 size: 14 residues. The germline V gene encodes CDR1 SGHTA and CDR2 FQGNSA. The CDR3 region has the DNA TGTGCCAGCAGTTATGGACACAGTAATGAAAAACTGTTTTTT. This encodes CASSYGHSNEKLFF.

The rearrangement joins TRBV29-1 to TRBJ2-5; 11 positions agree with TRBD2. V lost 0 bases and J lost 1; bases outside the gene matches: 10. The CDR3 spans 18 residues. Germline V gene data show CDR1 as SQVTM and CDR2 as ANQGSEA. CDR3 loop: CSVEEGVRLAGIQETQYF. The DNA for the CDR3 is TGCAGCGTTGAAGAAGGTGTGAGACTAGCGGGAATCCAAGAGACCCAGTACTTC.

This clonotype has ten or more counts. The CDR3 protein is CSVEGPWGAGHQETQYF. The CDR3 DNA reads as TGCAGCGTTGAAGGCCCCTGGGGAGCGGGGCACCAAGAGACCCAGTACTTC. This chain links TRBV29-1 with TRBJ2-5, with TRBD2 identical over 7 bases. The CDR3 extends over 17 amino acids. V was pared by 1 base and J by 0 bases, with 11 bases of the junction left unmatched. The germline CDR1 and CDR2 sequences are SQVTM and ANQGSEA.

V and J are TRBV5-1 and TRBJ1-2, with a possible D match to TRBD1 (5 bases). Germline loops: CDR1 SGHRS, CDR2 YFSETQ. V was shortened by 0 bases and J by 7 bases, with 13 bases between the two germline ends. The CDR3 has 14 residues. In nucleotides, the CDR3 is TGCGCCAGCAGCTTGGAGGGGCGAGAGAGTGGCTACACCTTC. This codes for CASSLEGRESGYTF.

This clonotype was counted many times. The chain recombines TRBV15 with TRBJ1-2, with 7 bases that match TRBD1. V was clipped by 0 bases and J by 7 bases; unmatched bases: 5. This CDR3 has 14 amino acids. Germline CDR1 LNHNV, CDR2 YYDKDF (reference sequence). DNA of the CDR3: TGTGCCACCAGCAGAGACCGGACAGGAGGTGGCTACACCTTC. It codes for CATSRDRTGGGYTF.

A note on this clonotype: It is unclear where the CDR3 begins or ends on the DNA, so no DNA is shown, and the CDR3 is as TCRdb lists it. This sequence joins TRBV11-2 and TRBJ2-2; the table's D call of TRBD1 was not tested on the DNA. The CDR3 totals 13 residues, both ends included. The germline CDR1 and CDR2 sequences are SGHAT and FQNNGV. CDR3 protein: CASSTPGQGSCFF.

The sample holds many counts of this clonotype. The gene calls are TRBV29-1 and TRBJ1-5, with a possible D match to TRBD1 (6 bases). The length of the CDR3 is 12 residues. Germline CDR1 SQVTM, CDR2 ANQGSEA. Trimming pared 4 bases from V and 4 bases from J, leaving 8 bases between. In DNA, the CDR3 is TGCAGCGTTGGACAGGTAAATCAGCCCCAGCATTTT. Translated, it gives CSVGQVNQPQHF.

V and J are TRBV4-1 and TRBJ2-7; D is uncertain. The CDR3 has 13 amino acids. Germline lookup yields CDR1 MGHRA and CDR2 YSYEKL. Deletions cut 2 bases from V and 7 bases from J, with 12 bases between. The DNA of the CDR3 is TGCGCCAGCAGCCAACGGACCCTTGAGGAGCAGTACTTC. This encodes CASSQRTLEEQYF.

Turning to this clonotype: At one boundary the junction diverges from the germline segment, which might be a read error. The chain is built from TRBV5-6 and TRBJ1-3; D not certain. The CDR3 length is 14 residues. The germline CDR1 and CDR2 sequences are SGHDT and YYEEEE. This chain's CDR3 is CASSLAISGNTVYF. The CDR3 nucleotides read TGTGCCAGCAGCTTGGCGATCTCTGGAAACACCGTATATTTT.

CDR3 coding DNA: TGCAGTGCGGGGACTTTTTATGGCTACACCTTC. Its protein product is CSAGTFYGYTF. The chain has TRBV20-1 and TRBJ1-2; D is perhaps TRBD1 (5 bases). The CDR3 loop spans 11 amino acids. From germline, CDR1 is DFQATT and CDR2 SNEGSKA (reference sequence). V lost 6 bases and J 5 bases, leaving 10 bases between the germline ends.

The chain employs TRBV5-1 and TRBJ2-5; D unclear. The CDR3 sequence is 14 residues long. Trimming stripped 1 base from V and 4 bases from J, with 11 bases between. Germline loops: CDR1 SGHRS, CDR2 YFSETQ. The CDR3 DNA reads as TGCGCCAGCAGCTTGAGCTATTTCGGAGAGACCCAGTACTTC. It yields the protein CASSLSYFGETQYF.

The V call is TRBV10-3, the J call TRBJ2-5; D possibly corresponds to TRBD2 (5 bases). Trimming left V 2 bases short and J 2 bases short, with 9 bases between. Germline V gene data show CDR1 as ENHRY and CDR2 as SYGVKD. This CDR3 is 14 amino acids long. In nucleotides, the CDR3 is TGTGCCATCAGTGAGGTCCCGGGACAAGAGACCCAGTACTTC. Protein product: CAISEVPGQETQYF.

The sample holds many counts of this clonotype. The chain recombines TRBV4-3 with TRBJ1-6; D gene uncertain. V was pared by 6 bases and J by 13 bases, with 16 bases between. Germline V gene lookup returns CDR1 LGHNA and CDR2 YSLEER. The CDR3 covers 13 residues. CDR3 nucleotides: TGCGCCAGCAGACGGGCGGGTGGGTCGCCCCTCCACTTT. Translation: CASRRAGGSPLHF.

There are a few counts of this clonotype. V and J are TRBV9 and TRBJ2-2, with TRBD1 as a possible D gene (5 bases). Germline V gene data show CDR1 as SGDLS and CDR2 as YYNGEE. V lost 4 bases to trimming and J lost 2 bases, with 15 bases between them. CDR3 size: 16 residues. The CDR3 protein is CASSPRPQGNTGELFF. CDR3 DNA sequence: TGTGCCAGCAGCCCCCGGCCGCAGGGTAACACCGGGGAGCTGTTTTTT.

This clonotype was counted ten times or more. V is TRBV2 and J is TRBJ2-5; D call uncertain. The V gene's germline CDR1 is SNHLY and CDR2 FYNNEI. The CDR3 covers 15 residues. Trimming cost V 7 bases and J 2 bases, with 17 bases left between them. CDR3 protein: CASTETNSPQETQYF. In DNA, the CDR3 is TGTGCCAGCACCGAGACAAACTCCCCTCAAGAGACCCAGTACTTC.

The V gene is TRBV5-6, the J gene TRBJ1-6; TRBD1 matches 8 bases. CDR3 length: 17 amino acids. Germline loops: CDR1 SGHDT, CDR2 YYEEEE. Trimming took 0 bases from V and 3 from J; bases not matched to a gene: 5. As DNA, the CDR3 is TGTGCCAGCAGCTTGGGAGGGACAGGCTACTATAATTCACCCCTCCACTTT. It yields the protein CASSLGGTGYYNSPLHF.

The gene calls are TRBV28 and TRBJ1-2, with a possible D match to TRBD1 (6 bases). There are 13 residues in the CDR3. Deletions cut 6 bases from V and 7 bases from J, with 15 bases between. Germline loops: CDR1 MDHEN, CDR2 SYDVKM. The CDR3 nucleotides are TGTGCCAGCAGCCCCGCAACAGGGAGTGGCTACACCTTC. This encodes CASSPATGSGYTF.

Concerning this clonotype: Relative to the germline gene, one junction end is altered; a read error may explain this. This CDR3 is CAGSKQGANTEAFF. In DNA form, the CDR3 reads TGTGCCGGCAGTAAACAGGGAGCGAACACTGAAGCTTTCTTT. The rearrangement uses TRBV6-5 and TRBJ1-1; the D gene is possibly TRBD1 (6 bases). Germline V gene data show CDR1 as MNHEY and CDR2 as SVGAGI. This CDR3 spans 14 amino acids.

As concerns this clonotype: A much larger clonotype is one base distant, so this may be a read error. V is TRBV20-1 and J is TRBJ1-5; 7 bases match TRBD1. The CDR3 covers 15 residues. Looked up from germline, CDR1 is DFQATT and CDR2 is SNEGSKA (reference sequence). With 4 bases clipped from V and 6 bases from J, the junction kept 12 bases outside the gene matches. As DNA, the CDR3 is TGCAGTGCTACGAAGACAGGGAGGGCGAGTCAGCCCCAGCATTTT. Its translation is CSATKTGRASQPQHF.

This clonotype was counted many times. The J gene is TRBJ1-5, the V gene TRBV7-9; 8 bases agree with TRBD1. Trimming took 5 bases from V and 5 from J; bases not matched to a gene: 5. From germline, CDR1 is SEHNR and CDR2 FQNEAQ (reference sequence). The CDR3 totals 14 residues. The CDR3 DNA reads TGTGCCAGCAGCCTAACAGGGGGAGATCAGCCCCAGCATTTT. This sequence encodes CASSLTGGDQPQHF. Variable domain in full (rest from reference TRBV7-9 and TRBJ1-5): DTGVSQNPRHKITKRGQNVTFRCDPISEHNRLYWYRQTLGQGPEFLTYFQNEAQLEKSRLLSDRFSAERPKGSFSTLEIQRTEQGDSAMYLCASSLTGGDQPQHFGDGTRLSIL.

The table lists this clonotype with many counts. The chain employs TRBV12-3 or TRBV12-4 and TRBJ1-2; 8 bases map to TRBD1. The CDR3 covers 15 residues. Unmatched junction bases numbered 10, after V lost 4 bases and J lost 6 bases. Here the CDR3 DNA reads TGTGCCAGCAGTTCACCGAGACAGGGGAGGGATGGCTACACCTTC. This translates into CASSSPRQGRDGYTF.